The source of this T cell receptor beta chain is a study of blood T cell repertoires in COVID-19. The overall study: The United States, Italy and Spain were the sources of the acute and convalescent COVID-19 samples. The analysed material was cDNA or gDNA that came from T cells, B-cell-depleted T cells, or PBMCs.

Study processing details: Estimated nucleated cell counts came from reference gene primer amplification. Clones were sequenced by immunoSEQ multiplex PCR, and TCRdb holds only the in-frame ones, with some missing. The V and J calls and clone size were taken over from that table, and D and trimming were inferred from the DNA. The sample carries more than 65,000 clones, about three quarters recorded once. Trimming took 3 bases from V and 3 from J; bases not matched to a gene: 8. The CDR3 has 16 amino acids. Germline CDR1 is SGDLS and CDR2 is YYNGEE. V and J are TRBV9 and TRBJ2-1; 8 bases fit TRBD2. The specimen sequenced was peripheral blood. The origin of this receptor is a woman in her 70s with acute or convalescent COVID-19. The CDR3 protein is CASSAKSGGRYNEQFF. CDR3 coding DNA: TGTGCCAGCAGCGCTAAAAGCGGGGGCCGCTACAATGAGCAGTTCTTC.